This T cell receptor beta chain is from a study of radiotherapy plus CTLA-4 blockade in lung cancer. Study-wide results and limits: Subsequent to radiotherapy plus ipilimumab, tumor-derived TCR clones underwent expansion in blood. Increased serum interferon-beta after radiation also reportedly predicted response strongly.

This clone has only one observation. Its matching antigen is unknown. V dropped 8 bases and J dropped 2; count of bases not matched to a gene: 7. The V gene's germline CDR1 is LNHDA and CDR2 SQIVND (reference sequence). The CDR3 sequence is 14 residues long. Profiling relied on immunoSEQ multiplex PCR, and the TCRdb table lists in-frame clones only, not all of them. The sample comprises roughly 45,000 clones, roughly 63% of which are singletons, and about 18% rests with the top ten. This chain links TRBV19 with TRBJ2-7, with 9 bases that match TRBD1. This clonotype was sampled from a human donor with non-small cell lung cancer who had a partial response to radiotherapy plus ipilimumab. The specimen comprised peripheral blood, sampled from a patient treated with radiotherapy plus ipilimumab. CDR3 in amino acids: CASPWTGVPYEQYF. CDR3 DNA: TGTGCCAGTCCCTGGACAGGGGTTCCCTACGAGCAGTACTTC.